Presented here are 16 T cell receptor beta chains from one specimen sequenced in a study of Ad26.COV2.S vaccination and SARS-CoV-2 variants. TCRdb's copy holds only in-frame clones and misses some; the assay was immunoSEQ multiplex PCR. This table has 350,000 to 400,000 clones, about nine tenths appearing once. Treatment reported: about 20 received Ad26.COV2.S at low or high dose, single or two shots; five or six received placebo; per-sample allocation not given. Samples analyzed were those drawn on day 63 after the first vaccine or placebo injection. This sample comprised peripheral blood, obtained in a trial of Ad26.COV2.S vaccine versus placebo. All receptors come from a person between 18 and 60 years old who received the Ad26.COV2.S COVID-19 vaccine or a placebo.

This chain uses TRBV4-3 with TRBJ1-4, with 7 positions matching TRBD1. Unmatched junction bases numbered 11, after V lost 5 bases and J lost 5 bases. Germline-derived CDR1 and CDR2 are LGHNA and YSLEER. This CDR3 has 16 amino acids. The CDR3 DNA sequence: TGCGCCAGCAGCAAAGGGGGCAGAGCTCAAAATGAAAAACTGTTTTTT. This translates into CASSKGGRAQNEKLFF.

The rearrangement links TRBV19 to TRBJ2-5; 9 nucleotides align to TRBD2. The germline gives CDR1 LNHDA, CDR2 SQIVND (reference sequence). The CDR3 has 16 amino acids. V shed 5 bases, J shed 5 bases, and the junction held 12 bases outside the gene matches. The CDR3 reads CASSASGLAETETQYF. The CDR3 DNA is TGTGCCAGTAGTGCGTCGGGACTAGCTGAGACGGAGACCCAGTACTTC.

In DNA, the CDR3 is TGCGCCAGCAGCCAAGTGAGGGGCTTGGGTGAGCAGTTCTTC. It yields the protein CASSQVRGLGEQFF. The V call is TRBV4-3, the J call TRBJ2-1, with D perhaps assigned TRBD1 or TRBD2 (5 bases each). Trimming left V 1 base short and J 9 bases short, with 13 bases between. The germline V gene encodes CDR1 LGHNA and CDR2 YSLEER. This CDR3 is built from 14 residues.

CDR3 DNA: TGTGCCAGCAGTCGATCAGGGGGCTATGGCTACACCTTC. Translation gives CASSRSGGYGYTF. The rearrangement links TRBV6-6 to TRBJ1-2; the match to TRBD1 covers 7 bases. The CDR3 length is 13 residues. Germline loops: CDR1 MNHNY, CDR2 SVGAGI (reference sequence). The trim removed 5 bases at V and 4 bases at J, leaving 4 bases unmatched.

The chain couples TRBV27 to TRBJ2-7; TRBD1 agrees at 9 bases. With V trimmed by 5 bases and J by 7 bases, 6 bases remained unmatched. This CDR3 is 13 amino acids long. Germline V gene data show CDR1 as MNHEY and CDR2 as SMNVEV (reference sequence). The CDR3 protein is CASSPGTGREQYF. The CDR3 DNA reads TGTGCCAGCAGTCCAGGGACAGGGAGAGAGCAGTACTTC.

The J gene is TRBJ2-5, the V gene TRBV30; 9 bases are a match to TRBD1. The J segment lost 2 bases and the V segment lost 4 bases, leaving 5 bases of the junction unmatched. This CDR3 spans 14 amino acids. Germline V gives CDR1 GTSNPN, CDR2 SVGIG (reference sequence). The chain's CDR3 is CAWKGQGPQETQYF. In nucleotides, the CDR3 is TGTGCCTGGAAGGGACAGGGACCTCAAGAGACCCAGTACTTC.

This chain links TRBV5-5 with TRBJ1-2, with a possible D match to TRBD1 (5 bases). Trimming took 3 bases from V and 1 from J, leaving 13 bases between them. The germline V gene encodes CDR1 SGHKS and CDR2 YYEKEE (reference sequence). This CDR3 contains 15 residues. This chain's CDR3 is CASSSIRGGNYGYTF. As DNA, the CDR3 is TGTGCCAGCAGCTCGATCCGGGGGGGTAACTATGGCTACACCTTC.

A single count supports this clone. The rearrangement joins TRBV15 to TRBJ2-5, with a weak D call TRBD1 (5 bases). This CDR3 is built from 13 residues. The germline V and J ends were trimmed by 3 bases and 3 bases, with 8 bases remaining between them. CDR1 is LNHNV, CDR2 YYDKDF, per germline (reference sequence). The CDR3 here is CATSSAGKETQYF. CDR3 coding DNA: TGTGCCACCAGCAGCGCAGGGAAAGAGACCCAGTACTTC. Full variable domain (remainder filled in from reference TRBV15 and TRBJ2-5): DAMVIQNPRYQVTQFGKPVTLSCSQTLNHNVMYWYQQKSSQAPKLLFHYYDKDFNNEADTPDNFQSRRPNTSFCFLDIRSPGLGDTAMYLCATSSAGKETQYFGPGTRLLVL.

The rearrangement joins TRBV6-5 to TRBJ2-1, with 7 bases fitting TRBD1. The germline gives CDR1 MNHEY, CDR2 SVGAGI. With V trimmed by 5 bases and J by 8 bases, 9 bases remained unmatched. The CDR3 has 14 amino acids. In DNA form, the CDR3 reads TGTGCCAGCAGTAAGCTAAGACAGGGCGATGAGCAGTTCTTC. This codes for CASSKLRQGDEQFF.

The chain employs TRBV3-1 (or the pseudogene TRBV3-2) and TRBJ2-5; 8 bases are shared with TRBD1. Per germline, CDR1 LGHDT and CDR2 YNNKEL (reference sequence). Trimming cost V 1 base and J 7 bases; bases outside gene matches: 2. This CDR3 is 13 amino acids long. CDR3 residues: CASSQGTGLTQYF. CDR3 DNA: TGTGCCAGCAGCCAAGGGACAGGGTTGACCCAGTACTTC.

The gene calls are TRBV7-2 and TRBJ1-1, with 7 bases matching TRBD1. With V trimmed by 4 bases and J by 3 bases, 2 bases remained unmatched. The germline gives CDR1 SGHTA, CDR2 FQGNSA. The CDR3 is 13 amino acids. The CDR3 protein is CASSSDRDTEAFF. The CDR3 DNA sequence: TGTGCCAGCAGCTCTGACAGGGACACTGAAGCTTTCTTT.

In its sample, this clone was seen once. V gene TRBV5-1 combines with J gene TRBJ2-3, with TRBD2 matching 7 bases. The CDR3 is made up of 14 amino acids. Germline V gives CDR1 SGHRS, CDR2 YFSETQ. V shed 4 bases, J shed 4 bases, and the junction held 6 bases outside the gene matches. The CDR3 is CASSLDGRADTQYF. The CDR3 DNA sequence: TGCGCCAGCAGCCTGGATGGGAGGGCAGATACGCAGTATTTT.

The CDR3 DNA sequence: TGTGCCAGCAGCTTAGATTCAAACAGGAACACTGAAGCTTTCTTT. It specifies CASSLDSNRNTEAFF. The chain carries TRBV7-2 and TRBJ1-1; D is uncertain. The germline V gene encodes CDR1 SGHTA and CDR2 FQGNSA. The ends were cut back, 1 base at V and 1 base at J, with 10 bases in the middle. The CDR3 loop spans 15 amino acids.

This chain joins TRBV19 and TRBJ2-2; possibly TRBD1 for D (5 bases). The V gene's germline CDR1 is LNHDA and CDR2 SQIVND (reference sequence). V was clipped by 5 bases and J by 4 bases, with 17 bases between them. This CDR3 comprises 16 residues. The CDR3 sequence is CASSLRTLTLTGELFF. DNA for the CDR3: TGTGCCAGTAGTTTAAGGACACTCACTCTCACCGGGGAGCTGTTTTTT. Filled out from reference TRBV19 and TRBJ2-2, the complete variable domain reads DGGITQSPKYLFRKEGQNVTLSCEQNLNHDAMYWYRQDPGQGLRLIYYSQIVNDFQKGDIAEGYSVSREKKESFPLTVTSAQKNPTAFYLCASSLRTLTLTGELFFGEGSRLTVL.

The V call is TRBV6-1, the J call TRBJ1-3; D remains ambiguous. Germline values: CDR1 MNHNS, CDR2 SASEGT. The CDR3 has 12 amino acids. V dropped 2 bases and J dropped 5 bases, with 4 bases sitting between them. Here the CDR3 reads CASSETRNTIYF. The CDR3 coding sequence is TGTGCCAGCAGTGAAACTAGAAACACCATATATTTT.

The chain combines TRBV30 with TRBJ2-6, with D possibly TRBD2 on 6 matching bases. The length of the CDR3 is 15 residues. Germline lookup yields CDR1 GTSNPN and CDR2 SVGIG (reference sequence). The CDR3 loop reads CAGGTADSGANVLTF. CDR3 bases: TGTGCGGGAGGAACCGCGGATTCTGGGGCCAACGTCCTGACTTTC. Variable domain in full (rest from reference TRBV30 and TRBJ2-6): SQTIHQWPATLVQPVGSPLSLECTVEGTSNPNLYWYRQAAGRGLQLLFYSVGIGQISSEVPQNLSASRPQDRQFILSSKKLLLSDSGFYLCAGGTADSGANVLTFGAGSRLTVL.